This T cell receptor beta chain comes out of a study of T cell responses to AZD1222 COVID-19 vaccine. The overall study: Second-dose intervals near 4 or 12 weeks were combined.

The germline V gene has CDR1 SGHTA and CDR2 FQGNSA. V shed 2 bases and J shed 4 bases, with 14 bases lying between them. The CDR3 has 15 residues. Whole-study findings and limits: Two doses of AZD1222 preceded a rise in Spike-specific TCR breadth and depth. There were repertoire samples only from the period after the peak T cell response. Clonal diversity may have been underestimated, and the donors were mostly white British, with more females than males.

On this clone: Its antigen is not identified.

TCRdb's table, derived via immunoSEQ multiplex PCR, lists solely in-frame clones and lacks some. The table has approximately 120,000 clones, over 75% seen once. J is TRBJ1-2 and V is TRBV7-2; TRBD1 is a possible D gene (6 bases). The specimen comprised peripheral blood, sampled on day 0 of AZD1222 vaccination. The clonotype originates from an adult in good health. DNA of the CDR3: TGTGCCAGCAGCTTAACTCCATCGACAGGCTATGGCTACACCTTC. It specifies CASSLTPSTGYGYTF.